The 29 T cell receptor beta chains listed next were all sequenced from one sample in a study of identical twins. TCRdb re-called the 5' RACE reads with MiXCR, one entry per CDR3 protein. Of about 340,000 distinct CDR3 sequences detected, roughly an eighth appear once; the ten largest clones hold 7.2%. In addition, the sample was reused for a study of yellow fever vaccine responses in identical twins.

Sequenced material: CD8+ T cells sorted from blood. The receptors were gathered from a woman under 30 in good health.

There are many counts of this clonotype. The genes are TRBV10-3 and TRBJ2-1; D is unresolved. This CDR3 has 14 amino acids. Trimming took off 6 bases at V and 0 bases at J, with 9 bases between the two ends. Germline CDR1 is ENHRY and CDR2 is SYGVKD. The CDR3 nucleotides read TGTGCCATCAGACCCCAGAGCTCCTACAATGAGCAGTTCTTC. It specifies CAIRPQSSYNEQFF.

This clonotype was observed a few times. The chain links TRBV7-8 to TRBJ2-2; 9 bases map to TRBD1. V shed 5 bases and J 3 bases; nucleotides not matched to a gene: 16. The CDR3 extends over 19 amino acids. Per the germline V gene, CDR1 is SGHVS and CDR2 is FQNEAQ. The CDR3 nucleotides are TGTGCCAGCAGCCTTGACATGGACGACAGGGGGAGAGACACCGGGGAGCTGTTTTTT. Amino acid sequence: CASSLDMDDRGRDTGELFF.

This clonotype was counted at least ten times. V and J are TRBV6-1 and TRBJ1-1; 10 nucleotides line up with TRBD1. Germline values: CDR1 MNHNS, CDR2 SASEGT. The length of the CDR3 is 17 residues. The V segment lost 6 bases and the J segment 1 base; nucleotides outside the gene matches: 11. The CDR3 bases are TGTGCCAGCAGGCCGGGACAGGGGTGGATGGCGAACACTGAAGCTTTCTTT. Protein product: CASRPGQGWMANTEAFF.

The chain couples TRBV7-8 to TRBJ1-6, with D unresolved. Trimming left V 1 base short and J 14 bases short, with 6 bases between. Per germline, CDR1 SGHVS and CDR2 FQNEAQ. The CDR3 covers 11 residues. CDR3 sequence: CASSLGEALHF. The CDR3 DNA reads as TGTGCCAGCAGCTTAGGGGAGGCCCTCCACTTT.

The V call is TRBV7-8, the J call TRBJ1-6, with unresolved D. CDR1 SGHVS and CDR2 FQNEAQ come from the germline V gene. Trimming shortened V by 5 bases and J by 8 bases, and 16 bases separated the two germline ends. CDR3 length: 15 amino acids. The CDR3 reads CASSLPTLRHSPLHF. The CDR3 nucleotides read TGTGCCAGCAGCCTACCAACACTGAGACATTCACCCCTCCACTTT.

This clonotype was seen at least ten times. V and J are TRBV5-1 and TRBJ2-1, with 9 bases fitting TRBD1. This CDR3 contains 14 residues. V gave up 0 bases and J gave up 7 bases; unmatched junction bases: 2. Germline V CDR1 and CDR2: SGHRS, YFSETQ. CDR3 loop: CASSLVGTGNEQFF. The CDR3 coding sequence is TGCGCCAGCAGCTTGGTCGGGACAGGGAATGAGCAGTTCTTC.

The CDR3 is CSANRGLTNTEAFF. Here the CDR3 DNA reads TGCAGTGCTAACCGAGGGTTGACGAACACTGAAGCTTTCTTT. The rearrangement joins TRBV20-1 to TRBJ1-1; D call uncertain. Germline V gene data show CDR1 as DFQATT and CDR2 as SNEGSKA (reference sequence). CDR3 length: 14 residues. V lost 4 bases and J 1 base, leaving 13 bases between the germline ends.

This chain uses TRBV18 with TRBJ2-1, with 14 bases lining up with TRBD2. CDR1 is KGHSH, CDR2 LQKENI, per germline. V dropped 3 bases and J dropped 7; count of bases not matched to a gene: 23. The CDR3 is 22 amino acids. CDR3 protein: CASSPLRRGARLAGGQGNEQFF. CDR3 nucleotides: TGTGCCAGCTCACCCCTTCGTCGGGGGGCGAGACTAGCGGGAGGGCAAGGGAATGAGCAGTTCTTC.

This clonotype showed up just a few times. The chain links TRBV6-1 to TRBJ2-5, with 12 bases aligning to TRBD2. This CDR3 is 19 amino acids long. The junction had 17 bases not matched to a gene; V was cut back by 4 bases and J by 5 bases. CDR1 and CDR2 from the germline V gene are MNHNS and SASEGT. In DNA, the CDR3 is TGTGCCAGCAGTGCGATGGCGAGGACTAGCGGGATGTGGTGGGAGACCCAGTACTTC. Translated: CASSAMARTSGMWWETQYF.

This clonotype was counted many times. The chain carries TRBV3-1 and TRBJ2-7; D tentatively fits TRBD1 or TRBD2 (7 bases each). There are 15 residues in the CDR3. V lost 0 bases, J lost 1 base, and 10 bases lay in between. Germline V gene data show CDR1 as LGHDT and CDR2 as YNNKEL (reference sequence). The CDR3 sequence: CASSQEAGQSYEQYF. The CDR3 nucleotides read TGTGCCAGCAGCCAAGAAGCGGGACAGTCCTACGAGCAGTACTTC.

This clonotype appeared many times. The rearrangement uses TRBV12-3 or TRBV12-4 and TRBJ2-7, with D perhaps being TRBD1 or TRBD2 (5 bases each). Trimming left V 4 bases short and J 0 bases short, with 13 bases between. The CDR3 extends over 15 amino acids. The CDR3 region is CASSYGDAVSYEQYF. Here the CDR3 DNA reads TGTGCCAGCAGTTACGGGGACGCCGTCTCCTACGAGCAGTACTTC.

The rearrangement links TRBV13 to TRBJ1-3; D is ambiguous. The V and J ends lost 8 bases and 0 bases respectively, with 11 bases between them. Germline V gene lookup returns CDR1 PRHDT and CDR2 FYEKMQ (reference sequence). This CDR3 has 14 amino acids. The CDR3 spells CASRRMISGNTIYF. The CDR3 DNA follows: TGTGCCAGCCGAAGGATGATCTCTGGAAACACCATATATTTT.

The chain links TRBV6-1 to TRBJ2-5; unclear D gene. Between the trimmed V and J ends, which lost 1 base and 5 bases, there was a span of 17 bases. This CDR3 contains 16 residues. The germline V gene has CDR1 MNHNS and CDR2 SASEGT. This CDR3 reads CASSEDVRSVGETQYF. CDR3 nucleotides: TGTGCCAGCAGTGAAGACGTCAGGTCCGTGGGGGAGACCCAGTACTTC.

The genes are TRBV7-9 and TRBJ2-7; 8 positions match TRBD1. CDR1 is SEHNR and CDR2 is FQNEAQ in the germline V gene (reference sequence). CDR3 length: 15 amino acids. CDR3 coding DNA: TGTGCCAGCAGCCTAGCAGGGGGCGCGCGCGACGAGCAGTACGTC. Its translation: CASSLAGGARDEQYV.

This chain uses TRBV27 with TRBJ1-2; the D is unclear. This CDR3 is 13 amino acids long. Per the germline V gene, CDR1 is MNHEY and CDR2 is SMNVEV (reference sequence). V lost 10 bases and J lost 7, with 19 bases in between. CDR3 sequence: CATCRVPRGGYTF. Written as DNA, the CDR3 is TGTGCCACCTGCCGGGTTCCCCGTGGTGGCTACACCTTC.

The chain combines TRBV20-1 with TRBJ2-7; D not resolved. This CDR3 comprises 17 residues. Trimming pared 3 bases from V and 4 bases from J, leaving 25 bases between. Germline V gene sequence: CDR1 DFQATT, CDR2 SNEGSKA (reference sequence). The CDR3 DNA is TGCAGTGCTAGTTCGAAACGGGCAGGAGATGAATATTACGAGCAGTACGTC. Protein product: CSASSKRAGDEYYEQYV.

In nucleotides, the CDR3 is TGCGCCAGCAGCCACCTGACAGGGTCAGGGACCTACGAGCAGTACTTC. Translating gives CASSHLTGSGTYEQYF. The chain carries TRBV4-1 and TRBJ2-7; 7 nucleotides line up with TRBD1. V dropped 3 bases and J dropped 2; count of bases not matched to a gene: 10. Germline V gene data show CDR1 as MGHRA and CDR2 as YSYEKL. The CDR3 length is 16 residues.

This clonotype occurred many times. This sequence joins TRBV6-6 and TRBJ2-5; D uncertain. Per the germline V gene, CDR1 is MNHNY and CDR2 is SVGAGI (reference sequence). Deletions cut 5 bases from V and 1 base from J, with 8 bases between. The CDR3 has 13 residues. The CDR3 sequence: CASSPQAQETQYF. The CDR3 DNA follows: TGTGCCAGCAGTCCACAAGCCCAAGAGACCCAGTACTTC.

In this sample, this clonotype turned up a few times. The chain combines TRBV6-2 or TRBV6-3 with TRBJ2-1, with a tentative D call TRBD2 (6 bases). The CDR3 totals 14 residues. Per the germline V gene, CDR1 is MNHEY and CDR2 is SVGEGT. Trimming took off 4 bases at V and 8 bases at J, with 15 bases between the two ends. The CDR3, as DNA: TGTGCCAGCAGTTGGGCCATGTCGGGGGATGAGCAGTTCTTC. Translation: CASSWAMSGDEQFF.

This clonotype was seen only a few times. The chain employs TRBV15 and TRBJ2-1; D could derive from TRBD1 or TRBD2 (5 bases each). Deletions cut 5 bases from V and 0 bases from J, with 11 bases between. CDR3 length: 15 residues. Germline V gene data show CDR1 as LNHNV and CDR2 as YYDKDF (reference sequence). In DNA, the CDR3 is TGTGCCACCAGCGGCCGGGACGGCTCCTACAATGAGCAGTTCTTC. Protein: CATSGRDGSYNEQFF.

This clonotype was picked up a small number of times. The chain links TRBV28 to TRBJ2-7; TRBD1 is a possible D gene (6 bases). The CDR3 totals 13 residues. The V gene's germline CDR1 is MDHEN and CDR2 SYDVKM. V lost 2 bases and J 6 bases, leaving 11 bases between the germline ends. The CDR3 DNA sequence: TGTGCCAGCAGTTTAGCAGGGGATGCCGAGCAGTACGTC. This sequence encodes CASSLAGDAEQYV.

The rearrangement joins TRBV11-2 to TRBJ2-7; no clear D. CDR1 and CDR2 (germline): SGHAT, FQNNGV. Trimming pared 2 bases from V and 3 bases from J, leaving 11 bases between. The CDR3 extends over 14 amino acids. The CDR3 region is CASSLSTANYEQYV. The CDR3 region has the DNA TGTGCCAGCAGCTTATCCACAGCAAACTACGAGCAGTACGTC.

This clonotype turned up a few times. This chain uses TRBV4-2 with TRBJ2-1; TRBD2 matches 11 bases. CDR1 is LGHNA and CDR2 is YNFKEQ in the germline V gene. V lost 4 bases and J lost 5; bases outside the gene matches: 4. The CDR3 is 15 residues long. The CDR3 nucleotides are TGTGCCAGCAGCCCGGGACTAGCGGAACACAATGAGCAGTTCTTC. It codes for CASSPGLAEHNEQFF.

V is TRBV13 and J is TRBJ1-5; a possible D gene is TRBD1 (5 bases). V was clipped by 0 bases and J by 7 bases, with 10 bases between them. The CDR3 is 14 residues long. Germline values: CDR1 PRHDT, CDR2 FYEKMQ (reference sequence). The CDR3 protein is CASSLGKGVQPQHF. Written as DNA, the CDR3 is TGTGCCAGCAGCTTAGGGAAAGGGGTGCAGCCCCAGCATTTT.

V gene TRBV7-8 combines with J gene TRBJ2-5; TRBD2 matches at 12 bases. The CDR3 loop spans 16 amino acids. Per the germline V gene, CDR1 is SGHVS and CDR2 is FQNEAQ. J lost 5 bases, V lost 5 bases, and 9 bases had no gene match. The CDR3 protein is CASSRTTSGSFETQYF. For the CDR3, the DNA is TGTGCCAGCAGCCGGACGACTAGCGGGAGTTTCGAGACCCAGTACTTC. The whole variable domain, remainder taken from reference TRBV7-8 and TRBJ2-5, is GAGVSQSPRYKVAKRGQDVALRCDPISGHVSLFWYQQALGQGPEFLTYFQNEAQLDKSGLPSDRFFAERPEGSVSTLKIQRTQQEDSAVYLCASSRTTSGSFETQYFGPGTRLLVL.

The V gene is TRBV4-1, the J gene TRBJ1-5, with D possibly TRBD1 on 6 matching bases. V dropped 1 base and J dropped 7 bases, with 14 bases sitting between them. This CDR3 contains 15 residues. CDR1 is MGHRA, CDR2 YSYEKL, per germline. CDR3 region: CASSQGLGAGQPQHF. CDR3 nucleotides: TGCGCCAGCAGCCAAGGCTTGGGGGCCGGGCAGCCCCAGCATTTT.

As DNA, the CDR3 is TGTGCCAGCAAGGGCGACGGTCTCTATGGCTACACCTTC. This gives the protein CASKGDGLYGYTF. The chain employs TRBV6-4 and TRBJ1-2; D not certain. This CDR3 has 13 amino acids. CDR1 is MRHNA, CDR2 SNTAGT, per germline. V lost 7 bases to trimming and J lost 4 bases, with 13 bases between them.

This clonotype was observed at least ten times. V and J are TRBV4-1 and TRBJ2-5; 7 bases match TRBD2. Germline V gene data show CDR1 as MGHRA and CDR2 as YSYEKL. V trimming: 5 bases; J trimming: 4 bases; junction bases outside the gene matches: 10. CDR3 size: 15 residues. CDR3 DNA: TGCGCCAGCAGCACCCGCCTAGCGGCAGGAGAGACCCAGTACTTC. This sequence encodes CASSTRLAAGETQYF.

This clonotype was seen a handful of times. The J gene is TRBJ2-7, the V gene TRBV20-1; D unclear. The germline V gene has CDR1 DFQATT and CDR2 SNEGSKA (reference sequence). Trimming removed 1 base from V and 6 bases from J, with 13 bases in between. CDR3 size: 13 residues. The CDR3 protein is CSARVVGFPEQYV. DNA for the CDR3: TGCAGTGCTAGAGTGGTCGGGTTCCCCGAGCAGTACGTC.